This TCR beta chain was recovered during a study of blood T cell repertoires in COVID-19. The germline V gene encodes CDR1 SNHLY and CDR2 FYNNEI. Deletions cut 7 bases from V and 9 bases from J, with 12 bases between. This CDR3 contains 12 residues. As handled by the study authors: The assay estimated nucleated cells by amplifying reference gene primers. Method: immunoSEQ multiplex PCR; TCRdb's copy keeps in-frame clones and lacks some. V, J and clone size reflect that table, while D and trimming were determined from the DNA. Seen here are tens of thousands of clones, over 80% observed once, and the top ten hold approximately 5.8%.

The sequence was collected from a man aged 55 to 70 with active or convalescent COVID-19. V and J are TRBV2 and TRBJ2-2; D is possibly TRBD2 (6 bases). The sample taken for sequencing was peripheral blood. In nucleotides, the CDR3 is TGTGCCAGCACGGGAGATTCCCGGGAGCTGTTTTTT. It is translated as CASTGDSRELFF.